The 25 T cell receptor beta chains presented below share a single source sample, sequenced in a study of control samples from healthy donors and cancer patients. TCRdb's copy holds only in-frame clones and misses some; the assay was immunoSEQ multiplex PCR. The table has 75,000 to 90,000 clones, approximately 91% seen once. Material for sequencing was PBMCs. The receptors here all came from a woman aged 45 to 65 with colorectal cancer.

The V call is TRBV24-1, the J call TRBJ1-2; 9 nucleotides match TRBD1. The CDR3 is made up of 16 amino acids. Germline-derived CDR1 and CDR2 are KGHDR and SFDVKD. V lost 5 bases and J lost 5; bases outside the gene matches: 11. The CDR3 DNA follows: TGTGCCACCAGTGGTACCGGGACAGGGATAGAGTATGGCTACACCTTC. Protein sequence: CATSGTGTGIEYGYTF.

With respect to this clone: Other DNA sequences from this sample encode an identical CDR3 as well. The chain links TRBV6-5 to TRBJ1-5; 8 bases agree with TRBD1. Germline V gene data show CDR1 as MNHEY and CDR2 as SVGAGI. The CDR3 has 14 residues. Unmatched junction bases numbered 4, after V lost 8 bases and J lost 1 base. DNA of the CDR3: TGTGCCAGCTTGACAGGGGTGAGCAATCAGCCCCAGCATTTT. Translating it yields CASLTGVSNQPQHF.

The chain employs TRBV18 and TRBJ2-7; D is undetermined. This CDR3 is 13 amino acids long. V dropped 3 bases and J dropped 3 bases, with 9 bases sitting between them. Germline V gene lookup returns CDR1 KGHSH and CDR2 LQKENI. This chain's CDR3 is CASSPGPNYEQYV. CDR3 bases: TGTGCCAGCTCACCCGGACCGAACTACGAGCAGTACGTC.

The chain carries TRBV28 and TRBJ2-5; tentatively, D is TRBD1 (6 bases). Germline V lookup: CDR1 MDHEN, CDR2 SYDVKM. V lost 2 bases to trimming and J lost 2 bases, with 9 bases between them. This CDR3 region has 14 residues. The CDR3 sequence is CASSLTQGQETQYF. The CDR3 DNA follows: TGTGCCAGCAGTTTAACACAGGGACAAGAGACCCAGTACTTC.

This clone appeared a single time. V gene TRBV6-5 combines with J gene TRBJ2-1; TRBD2 matches at 12 bases. The ends lost 6 bases at V and 3 bases at J; junction bases unmatched: 3. The CDR3 loop spans 15 amino acids. Germline CDR1 reads MNHEY; CDR2 reads SVGAGI. CDR3 sequence reads: CASSTSGGFYNEQFF. In nucleotides, the CDR3 is TGTGCCAGCAGCACTAGCGGGGGGTTCTACAATGAGCAGTTCTTC.

The chain uses TRBV6-5 and TRBJ2-5; D is perhaps TRBD2 (5 bases). The germline V gene encodes CDR1 MNHEY and CDR2 SVGAGI. V was trimmed by 6 bases and J by 5 bases, leaving 19 bases between them. This CDR3 has 15 amino acids. In DNA, the CDR3 is TGTGCCAGCAGCCCCGGACTTTTGGGTGGCGAGACCCAGTACTTC. Translated, it gives CASSPGLLGGETQYF.

The chain combines TRBV3-1 (or the pseudogene TRBV3-2) with TRBJ1-2, with D perhaps matching TRBD1 (5 bases). V was shortened by 6 bases and J by 1 base, with 9 bases between the two germline ends. In germline, CDR1 is LGHDT, CDR2 YNNKEL (reference sequence). CDR3 length: 13 residues. CDR3 amino acids: CASSRDLNYGYTF. The CDR3 DNA reads as TGTGCCAGCAGTCGGGACCTTAACTATGGCTACACCTTC.

Remarks on this clone: Other DNA sequences in this sample translate to the same CDR3. The V call is TRBV6-1, the J call TRBJ2-7; possible D gene TRBD2, 7 bases. V was cut by 0 bases and J by 0 bases, with 9 bases left in between. Germline loops: CDR1 MNHNS, CDR2 SASEGT. The CDR3 totals 15 residues. The CDR3 spells CASSEAGGPSYEQYV. In DNA, the CDR3 is TGTGCCAGCAGTGAAGCCGGGGGGCCCTCCTACGAGCAGTACGTC.

The J gene is TRBJ1-5, the V gene TRBV3-1 (or the pseudogene TRBV3-2), with 11 bases aligning to TRBD1. The CDR3 is 15 amino acids. Germline values: CDR1 LGHDT, CDR2 YNNKEL (reference sequence). J gave up 11 bases and V 3 bases, and 9 bases lay outside the gene matches. Here the CDR3 DNA reads TGTGCCAGCAGCCATAGTGGACAGGGGGCCGGGGCCCAGCATTTT. This gives the protein CASSHSGQGAGAQHF.

This clone was counted a single time. The J gene is TRBJ1-4, the V gene TRBV9; no firm D call. The CDR3 loop spans 14 amino acids. CDR1 and CDR2 (germline): SGDLS, YYNGEE. Trimming removed 4 bases from V and 0 bases from J, with 7 bases in between. CDR3 sequence reads: CASSPRPTNEKLFF. In DNA form, the CDR3 reads TGTGCCAGCAGCCCCAGGCCAACTAATGAAAAACTGTTTTTT. The complete variable domain, with remaining parts taken from reference TRBV9 and TRBJ1-4, reads DSGVTQTPKHLITATGQRVTLRCSPRSGDLSVYWYQQSLDQGLQFLIQYYNGEERAKGNILERFSAQQFPDLHSELNLSSLELGDSALYFCASSPRPTNEKLFFGSGTQLSVL.

The gene calls are TRBV5-1 and TRBJ1-3; D possibly corresponds to TRBD1 (5 bases). This CDR3 has 16 amino acids. Per the germline V gene, CDR1 is SGHRS and CDR2 is YFSETQ. Trimming took 3 bases from V and 0 from J, leaving 13 bases between them. The CDR3 DNA follows: TGCGCCAGCAGCTCGGGCGAGGGGCGCTCTGGAAACACCATATATTTT. Encoded protein: CASSSGEGRSGNTIYF. The full variable domain, with the rest looked up from reference TRBV5-1 and TRBJ1-3, is KAGVTQTPRYLIKTRGQQVTLSCSPISGHRSVSWYQQTPGQGLQFLFEYFSETQRNKGNFPGRFSGRQFSNSRSEMNVSTLELGDSALYLCASSSGEGRSGNTIYFGEGSWLTVV.

A word on this clone: Other DNA variants within this sample encode the same CDR3. The J gene is TRBJ1-4, the V gene TRBV2; D unresolved. This CDR3 comprises 14 residues. Germline V gene sequence: CDR1 SNHLY, CDR2 FYNNEI. Between the trimmed V and J ends, which lost 7 bases and 4 bases, there was a span of 13 bases. The CDR3 bases are TGTGCCAGCAAGGTGGGCGCCGGTAATGAAAAACTGTTTTTT. This codes for CASKVGAGNEKLFF.

The chain links TRBV15 to TRBJ1-1; 7 positions match TRBD1. Germline V gene data show CDR1 as LNHNV and CDR2 as YYDKDF (reference sequence). There are 15 residues in the CDR3. The ends lost 0 bases at V and 4 bases at J; junction bases unmatched: 5. The CDR3 is CATSRDGRTGTEAFF. CDR3 bases: TGTGCCACCAGCAGAGATGGGAGGACAGGCACTGAAGCTTTCTTT.

The chain recombines TRBV5-8 with TRBJ1-2; 9 bases match TRBD1. The CDR3 is 13 amino acids. Losses at the gene ends were 5 bases for V and 6 bases for J; bases not matched to a gene: 5. CDR1 SGHTS and CDR2 YDEGEE come from the germline V gene. CDR3 bases: TGTGCCAGCAGTCCGGACAGGGGAGATGGCTACACCTTC. Its protein product is CASSPDRGDGYTF.

This clone was detected only a few times. This chain joins TRBV2 and TRBJ1-2; possibly TRBD1 for D (6 bases). The ends were cut back, 3 bases at V and 5 bases at J, with 16 bases in the middle. This CDR3 spans 15 amino acids. CDR1 and CDR2 from the germline V gene are SNHLY and FYNNEI. The CDR3 sequence: CASSEMGGREYGYTF. CDR3 in DNA: TGTGCCAGCAGTGAGATGGGGGGGCGGGAATATGGCTACACCTTC.

The chain carries TRBV30 and TRBJ1-5, with 7 bases identical to TRBD1. CDR3 length equals 16 residues. Germline trimming cut 2 bases from V and 0 bases from J; bases unmatched to any gene: 7. CDR1 and CDR2 (germline): GTSNPN, SVGIG (reference sequence). CDR3 protein: CAWSLGRTGSNQPQHF. DNA of the CDR3: TGTGCCTGGAGTCTTGGGCGGACAGGTAGCAATCAGCCCCAGCATTTT.

The chain combines TRBV10-3 with TRBJ1-2, with a possible D match to TRBD1 (5 bases). V dropped 1 base and J dropped 6 bases, with 9 bases sitting between them. Germline loops: CDR1 ENHRY, CDR2 SYGVKD. The CDR3 consists of 13 residues. In DNA, the CDR3 is TGTGCCATCAGTGAGTGGGGGACGGATGGCTACACCTTC. It codes for CAISEWGTDGYTF.

The genes are TRBV5-5 and TRBJ1-1, with D possibly matching TRBD1 (5 bases). Germline values: CDR1 SGHKS, CDR2 YYEKEE (reference sequence). The germline V and J ends were trimmed by 5 bases and 1 base, with 12 bases remaining between them. The CDR3 sequence is 14 residues long. The CDR3 loop reads CASRDDSGNTEAFF. In DNA form, the CDR3 reads TGTGCCAGCAGGGACGACAGTGGGAACACTGAAGCTTTCTTT.

The V call is TRBV4-1, the J call TRBJ2-3; TRBD2 is a possible D gene (6 bases). The germline V gene encodes CDR1 MGHRA and CDR2 YSYEKL. The V and J ends lost 1 base and 0 bases respectively, with 14 bases between them. CDR3 size: 17 residues. The CDR3 reads CASSQANLAYSTDTQYF. The DNA for the CDR3 is TGCGCCAGCAGCCAAGCCAACCTAGCGTATAGCACAGATACGCAGTATTTT.

About this clone itself: The junction departs from germline at one end; a sequencing error may be responsible. This chain links TRBV5-5 with TRBJ1-3; no definite D call. This CDR3 is 13 amino acids long. Germline CDR1 SGHKS, CDR2 YYEKEE (reference sequence). CDR3 in amino acids: CASRLGPGNTIYF. In nucleotides, the CDR3 is TGTGCCAGCAGATTGGGCCCTGGAAACACCATATATTTT.

V gene TRBV6-5 combines with J gene TRBJ1-2; TRBD1 aligns across 7 bases. CDR1 is MNHEY, CDR2 SVGAGI, per germline. The CDR3 totals 12 residues. The trim removed 4 bases at V and 8 bases at J, leaving 4 bases unmatched. CDR3 DNA sequence: TGTGCCAGCAGTTCACAGGGGAACGGCTACACCTTC. Protein: CASSSQGNGYTF.

The J gene is TRBJ2-5, the V gene TRBV5-1; a possible D gene is TRBD2 (7 bases). Germline CDR1 and CDR2: SGHRS and YFSETQ. V shed 2 bases and J shed 6 bases, with 17 bases lying between them. The CDR3 is made up of 15 amino acids. For the CDR3, the DNA is TGCGCCAGCAGCTTAGGCGGGGGCTCGGGGAAGACCCAGTACTTC. Protein sequence: CASSLGGGSGKTQYF.

By share, this clone ranks as medium-sized. The genes are TRBV6-5 and TRBJ1-2, with TRBD1 identical over 7 bases. V shed 8 bases and J 4 bases; nucleotides not matched to a gene: 10. In germline, CDR1 is MNHEY, CDR2 SVGAGI. The CDR3 consists of 14 residues. CDR3 protein: CASLLQGSGYGYTF. The CDR3 nucleotides read TGTGCCAGCCTCCTACAGGGGTCTGGCTATGGCTACACCTTC.

This clone was seen only once. This chain uses TRBV2 with TRBJ1-2; possibly TRBD1 for D (5 bases). The germline CDR1 and CDR2 sequences are SNHLY and FYNNEI. This CDR3 spans 15 amino acids. Deletions cut 3 bases from V and 7 bases from J, with 18 bases between. In DNA form, the CDR3 reads TGTGCCAGCAGTGAGCTCACGGTAGGGACTCGTGGCTACACCTTC. This encodes CASSELTVGTRGYTF. The full variable domain, in which reference TRBV2 and TRBJ1-2 provide the parts outside the CDR3, is EPEVTQTPSHQVTQMGQEVILRCVPISNHLYFYWYRQILGQKVEFLVSFYNNEISEKSEIFDDQFSVERPDGSNFTLKIRSTKLEDSAMYFCASSELTVGTRGYTFGSGTRLTVV.

The chain has TRBV27 and TRBJ2-3; 11 bases align to TRBD2. Per germline, CDR1 MNHEY and CDR2 SMNVEV (reference sequence). The CDR3 consists of 15 residues. V shed 3 bases, J shed 3 bases, and the junction held 2 bases outside the gene matches. The CDR3 protein is CASSFPSGGTDTQYF. In DNA form, the CDR3 reads TGTGCCAGCAGTTTCCCTAGCGGGGGGACAGATACGCAGTATTTT.